The 18 T cell receptor beta chains in this list originate from one sample, sequenced in a study of control samples from healthy donors and cancer patients (dated by TCRdb to 2018 to 2020). Library construction relied on the immunoSEQ multiplex PCR assay. Held by TCRdb, this immuneACCESS table contains in-frame sequences only and omits some clones. Under half of the omission traces to an unresolved V gene where checked; the cause of the rest is unknown. This sample is represented by approximately 88,000 clones; roughly nine tenths of them were singletons. The top ten hold nearly 0.95% of the sample. The specimen was blood. The receptors were sampled from a woman in her twenties or thirties in good health.

The chain combines TRBV11-2 with TRBJ2-1, with 10 bases lining up with TRBD2. V lost 8 bases to trimming and J lost 4 bases; unmatched junction nucleotides: 11. CDR1 is SGHAT, CDR2 FQNNGV, per germline. The length of the CDR3 is 16 residues. CDR3 nucleotide sequence: TGTGCCAGCCAAGTCCTAGCGGGAGAATCGTACAATGAGCAGTTCTTC. This translates into CASQVLAGESYNEQFF.

This chain connects TRBV30 to TRBJ1-6; 7 nucleotides match TRBD1. There are 14 residues in the CDR3. Germline V lookup: CDR1 GTSNPN, CDR2 SVGIG (reference sequence). The ends lost 0 bases at V and 7 bases at J; junction bases unmatched: 3. The CDR3 sequence: CAWSVDRVNSPLHF. Here the CDR3 DNA reads TGTGCCTGGAGTGTCGACAGGGTAAATTCACCCCTCCACTTT.

The chain links TRBV4-2 to TRBJ1-1; 8 bases fit TRBD1. V dropped 8 bases and J dropped 0; count of bases not matched to a gene: 5. Germline assignment: CDR1 LGHNA and CDR2 YNFKEQ. The CDR3 runs 14 residues. Here the CDR3 DNA reads TGTGCCAGCGCCAGGGACAGGATGAACACTGAAGCTTTCTTT. It yields the protein CASARDRMNTEAFF.

This chain connects TRBV2 to TRBJ1-6, with D unclear. This CDR3 is built from 13 residues. Germline lookup yields CDR1 SNHLY and CDR2 FYNNEI. Trimming pared 7 bases from V and 10 bases from J, leaving 14 bases between. CDR3 in amino acids: CASIRAARSPLHF. The CDR3, as DNA: TGTGCCAGCATTCGGGCAGCCCGATCACCCCTCCACTTT.

The genes are TRBV18 and TRBJ1-2; 7 positions match TRBD1. The V and J ends lost 4 bases and 5 bases, in that order; junction bases with no gene match: 10. Germline V lookup: CDR1 KGHSH, CDR2 LQKENI. The CDR3 covers 15 residues. The CDR3 sequence: CASSRGGNMEYGYTF. CDR3 nucleotides: TGTGCCAGCTCACGAGGGGGCAATATGGAGTATGGCTACACCTTC.

The chain combines TRBV18 with TRBJ2-3; TRBD2 is a possible D gene (5 bases). There are 15 residues in the CDR3. Germline values: CDR1 KGHSH, CDR2 LQKENI. V was trimmed by 1 base and J by 0 bases, leaving 8 bases between them. Written as DNA, the CDR3 is TGTGCCAGCTCACCACGAACGGGGAGCACAGATACGCAGTATTTT. This sequence encodes CASSPRTGSTDTQYF.

A few counts support this clone. This chain joins TRBV2 and TRBJ2-1, with a weak D call TRBD2 (6 bases). The CDR3 totals 15 residues. CDR1 is SNHLY and CDR2 is FYNNEI in the germline V gene. V was cut by 6 bases and J by 3 bases, with 15 bases left in between. CDR3 amino acids: CASRASESLYNEQFF. In nucleotides, the CDR3 is TGTGCCAGCAGGGCTAGCGAGAGCCTCTACAATGAGCAGTTCTTC. The full variable domain, with the rest looked up from reference TRBV2 and TRBJ2-1, is EPEVTQTPSHQVTQMGQEVILRCVPISNHLYFYWYRQILGQKVEFLVSFYNNEISEKSEIFDDQFSVERPDGSNFTLKIRSTKLEDSAMYFCASRASESLYNEQFFGPGTRLTVL.

Points on this clone: The sample has other DNA sequences that encode this CDR3 too. The V gene is TRBV9, the J gene TRBJ2-1; TRBD1 matches at 10 bases. Looked up from germline, CDR1 is SGDLS and CDR2 is YYNGEE. Trimming at V came to 4 bases and at J to 7 bases, leaving 5 bases not matched to a gene. The CDR3 length is 14 residues. The CDR3 DNA is TGTGCCAGCAGCAGGCGGACAGGGGGGAATGAGCAGTTCTTC. Translation gives CASSRRTGGNEQFF.

J is TRBJ1-2 and V is TRBV28; D gene ambiguous. Per the germline V gene, CDR1 is MDHEN and CDR2 is SYDVKM. V was pared by 6 bases and J by 3 bases, with 8 bases between. CDR3 size: 12 residues. The CDR3 sequence is CASRVAYYGYTF. For the CDR3, the DNA is TGTGCCAGCAGGGTGGCGTACTATGGCTACACCTTC.

This chain uses TRBV27 with TRBJ1-6; TRBD1 matches 7 bases. V shed 5 bases and J 5 bases; nucleotides not matched to a gene: 9. The germline V gene has CDR1 MNHEY and CDR2 SMNVEV (reference sequence). The length of the CDR3 is 16 residues. CDR3 sequence: CASSLRGPGHNSPLHF. In DNA, the CDR3 is TGTGCCAGCAGTCTTAGGGGGCCCGGTCATAATTCACCCCTCCACTTT.

V gene TRBV24-1 combines with J gene TRBJ2-5; perhaps TRBD2 as D (5 bases). The CDR3 length is 13 residues. With 5 bases removed from V and 5 bases from J, the gap between germline ends came to 11 bases. Per the germline V gene, CDR1 is KGHDR and CDR2 is SFDVKD. This chain's CDR3 is CATSGWSGETQYF. The CDR3, as DNA: TGTGCCACCAGTGGTTGGTCGGGGGAGACCCAGTACTTC.

The chain couples TRBV27 to TRBJ1-2; weak D call: TRBD1 (5 bases). Germline assignment: CDR1 MNHEY and CDR2 SMNVEV (reference sequence). Trimming removed 0 bases from V and 3 bases from J, with 11 bases in between. The CDR3 spans 15 residues. Here the CDR3 reads CASSLSPQGYYGYTF. The CDR3 DNA reads TGTGCCAGCAGTTTATCTCCGCAGGGCTACTATGGCTACACCTTC.

In DNA form, the CDR3 reads TGTGCCAGCAGCTACCATGGCGGGGGACCCTACGAGCAGTACTTC. It encodes CASSYHGGGPYEQYF. This chain joins TRBV7-3 and TRBJ2-7; 7 nucleotides align to TRBD2. Germline V gene lookup returns CDR1 SGHTA and CDR2 FQGTGA. The CDR3 is 15 residues long. After removal of 4 bases from V and 2 bases from J, the junction contained 8 bases not matched to a gene.

The gene calls are TRBV12-3 or TRBV12-4 and TRBJ1-1; TRBD1 aligns across 7 bases. This CDR3 is 13 amino acids long. Losses at the gene ends were 5 bases for V and 7 bases for J; bases not matched to a gene: 7. The CDR3 bases are TGTGCCAGCAGTCCTAGGGGGCTAGGTGAAGCTTTCTTT. Translating it yields CASSPRGLGEAFF.

The V gene is TRBV7-6, the J gene TRBJ1-6; D possibly corresponds to TRBD1 (5 bases). The CDR3 loop spans 14 amino acids. The germline V gene encodes CDR1 SGHVS and CDR2 FNYEAQ. V was clipped by 7 bases and J by 9 bases, with 16 bases between them. The CDR3 nucleotides are TGTGCCAGCAAGTCCACAGGATCTGCTTCACCCCTCCACTTT. Amino acid sequence: CASKSTGSASPLHF.

The chain has TRBV5-6 and TRBJ1-5; D possibly corresponds to TRBD1 (6 bases). CDR1 is SGHDT and CDR2 is YYEEEE in the germline V gene. The length of the CDR3 is 15 residues. V lost 0 bases to trimming and J lost 0 bases, with 7 bases between them. The CDR3 DNA sequence: TGTGCCAGCAGCTTGGACAGGGCTAGCAATCAGCCCCAGCATTTT. This translates into CASSLDRASNQPQHF.

The chain has TRBV20-1 and TRBJ2-7; possible D gene TRBD1, 5 bases. The germline V and J ends were trimmed by 4 bases and 6 bases, with 10 bases remaining between them. The CDR3 has 11 residues. Germline V gene sequence: CDR1 DFQATT, CDR2 SNEGSKA (reference sequence). CDR3 in DNA: TGCAGTGCTACCAGGGCCCGCGAGCAGTACTTC. Protein product: CSATRAREQYF.

The chain employs TRBV10-2 and TRBJ1-5; D is unclear. V was pared by 3 bases and J by 0 bases, with 15 bases between. The V gene's germline CDR1 is WSHSY and CDR2 SAAADI. The CDR3 consists of 17 residues. DNA of the CDR3: TGCGCCAGCAGTGATGAAAAGAGGATCCATAGCAATCAGCCCCAGCATTTT. Its protein is CASSDEKRIHSNQPQHF.